The rows below give T cell receptor beta chains drawn from one sample of a study of cytomegalovirus exposure and HLA in healthy donors. Using immunoSEQ multiplex PCR, the repertoire was profiled, and TCRdb retains in-frame clones only, with some absent. The data contain approximately 110,000 clones, around 73% of them seen just once; the ten biggest clones take up 1% to 1.5%. The sequenced material came from PBMCs. The source of these receptors is a man aged 30 to 45 in good health and CMV-seronegative. Each CDR3 is given with its conserved first and last residue. D genes are given only for firm matches. Clone size appears in some rows only: once, few, many, or a class for an expanded clone.

TRBV12-5	TRBD1	TRBJ2-5	.	CASGIYRGEVFGGETQYF	TGTGCTAGTGGCATTTACAGGGGCGAAGTCTTCGGAGGAGAGACCCAGTACTTC
TRBV5-1	.	TRBJ2-7	.	CASSLEGTFEQYF	TGCGCCAGCAGCTTGGAAGGGACATTCGAGCAGTACTTC
TRBV7-6	.	TRBJ1-2	.	CASSVRAEGWDGYTF	TGTGCCAGCAGCGTACGGGCAGAGGGTTGGGATGGCTACACCTTC
TRBV29-1	.	TRBJ2-3	.	CSVEFPAGSDTQYF	TGTAGCGTTGAGTTCCCGGCAGGGTCAGATACGCAGTATTTT
TRBV5-4	.	TRBJ1-1	.	CASSRGVGAEAFF	TGTGCCAGCAGCCGGGGGGTGGGGGCTGAAGCTTTCTTT
TRBV5-4	TRBD2	TRBJ2-7	.	CASSGTSGSYEQYF	TGTGCCAGCAGCGGGACTAGCGGCTCCTACGAGCAGTACTTC
TRBV5-1	TRBD2	TRBJ2-5	.	CASSTTSGGETQYF	TGCGCCAGCAGCACTACTAGCGGGGGAGAGACCCAGTACTTC
TRBV25-1	.	TRBJ2-7	.	CASSEFAGSSYEQYF	TGTGCCAGCAGTGAATTTGCGGGGAGCTCCTACGAGCAGTACTTC
TRBV20-1	.	TRBJ1-1	.	CSARRKGEAFF	TGCAGTGCTAGGCGGAAAGGTGAAGCTTTCTTT
TRBV7-6	TRBD1	TRBJ2-1	few	CASSLDRGTYNEQFF	TGTGCCAGCAGCTTAGACAGGGGAACCTACAATGAGCAGTTCTTC
TRBV5-1	.	TRBJ1-6	.	CACAEGSSYNSPLHF	TGCGCCTGTGCCGAGGGAAGCTCCTATAATTCACCCCTCCACTTT
TRBV29-1	.	TRBJ2-6	.	CSVANRSGANVLTF	TGCAGCGTAGCGAACAGGTCTGGGGCCAACGTCCTGACTTTC
TRBV11-2	TRBD2	TRBJ2-5	.	CASSPGTSGGAETQYF	TGTGCCAGCAGCCCGGGGACTAGCGGGGGGGCGGAGACCCAGTACTTC
TRBV14	.	TRBJ1-4	.	CASSQEVGRDATNEKLFF	TGTGCCAGCAGCCAAGAGGTAGGGAGAGATGCAACTAATGAAAAACTGTTTTTT
TRBV9	TRBD2	TRBJ2-7	.	CASSARLFAGGFGNEQYF	TGTGCCAGCAGCGCGCGCCTATTCGCGGGAGGGTTTGGTAACGAGCAGTACTTC
TRBV2	.	TRBJ1-5	.	CASRQEQGNNQPQHF	TGTGCCAGCAGACAAGAGCAGGGTAACAATCAGCCCCAGCATTTT
TRBV2	TRBD2	TRBJ2-3	.	CASSELADTTDTQYF	TGTGCCAGCAGTGAACTAGCGGACACGACAGATACGCAGTATTTT
TRBV18	TRBD1	TRBJ2-7	.	CASSVDRDYEQYF	TGTGCCAGCTCAGTGGACAGGGACTACGAGCAGTACTTC
TRBV18	.	TRBJ2-3	.	CASSPPRLGAADTQYF	TGTGCCAGCTCACCACCGCGGTTAGGGGCTGCAGATACGCAGTATTTT
TRBV4-3	.	TRBJ1-2	.	CASSLKTGFNPYGYTF	TGCGCCAGCAGCCTCAAAACAGGGTTCAACCCCTATGGCTACACCTTC
TRBV30	.	TRBJ1-5	.	CAWNQGNQPQHF	TGTGCCTGGAATCAGGGGAATCAGCCCCAGCATTTT
TRBV10-3	TRBD1	TRBJ1-3	few	CAISLDRDGNTIYF	TGTGCCATCAGCTTAGACAGGGATGGAAACACCATATATTTT
TRBV5-1	TRBD1	TRBJ1-3	.	CASGPGQGAVGNTIYF	TGCGCCAGCGGCCCCGGACAGGGGGCGGTGGGAAACACCATATATTTT
TRBV4-3	.	TRBJ1-1	few	CASSQAWNTEAFF	TGCGCCAGCAGCCAAGCATGGAACACTGAAGCTTTCTTT
TRBV28	.	TRBJ1-1	.	CASSVLGDTEAFF	TGTGCCAGCAGTGTCCTAGGAGACACTGAAGCTTTCTTT
TRBV15	.	TRBJ2-3	.	CATSRDRRLTVDTQYF	TGTGCCACCAGCAGAGATCGTCGCCTAACGGTAGATACGCAGTATTTT
TRBV21-1	.	TRBJ1-4	.	CASTTDVGGEKLFF	TGTGCCAGCACCACGGACGTCGGCGGGGAAAAACTGTTTTTT